The source of this T cell receptor (beta chain) is a study of shared clonotypes between healthy human individuals. V lost 8 bases to trimming and J lost 1 base, with 10 bases between them. CDR1 is LNHDA, CDR2 SQIVND, per germline (reference sequence). The CDR3 contains 13 residues. The assay was immunoSEQ multiplex PCR, and TCRdb's table has in-frame clones only and misses some. The sample lists 950,000 to 1,100,000 clones, under 80% seen once, with approximately 1.5% in the top ten. Sequencing was performed on memory CD4+ T cells sorted from blood. Subset denoted: CD45RA-negative fraction. The source is a man between 18 and 29 years old in good health. The chain joins TRBV19 to TRBJ2-3; TRBD1 is a possible D gene (6 bases). This CDR3 reads CASGPGGTDTQYF. CDR3 DNA sequence: TGTGCCAGTGGGCCAGGGGGCACAGATACGCAGTATTTT. The full variable domain, completed using reference TRBV19 and TRBJ2-3, is DGGITQSPKYLFRKEGQNVTLSCEQNLNHDAMYWYRQDPGQGLRLIYYSQIVNDFQKGDIAEGYSVSREKKESFPLTVTSAQKNPTAFYLCASGPGGTDTQYFGPGTRLTVL.